Here is one T cell receptor (beta chain) with its context. Under the authors' procedure: The assay estimated nucleated cells by amplifying reference gene primers. Method: immunoSEQ multiplex PCR; TCRdb's copy keeps in-frame clones and lacks some. D and trimming come from the DNA, and the V and J calls and clone size come from that table. The sample consists of around 130,000 clones, about four fifths of them appearing once. Per the germline V gene, CDR1 is SGHRS and CDR2 is YFSETQ. V lost 4 bases, J lost 9 bases, and 17 bases lay in between. The CDR3 has 13 residues. This record comes from a study of blood T cell repertoires in COVID-19. Study-wide context: The United States, Italy and Spain supplied acute and convalescent COVID-19 samples. PBMCs, B-cell-depleted T cells, or T cells provided the cDNA or gDNA that made up the material.

The source is a woman aged 60-75 years with acute or convalescent COVID-19. The specimen was peripheral blood. The J gene is TRBJ2-7, the V gene TRBV5-1; perhaps TRBD2 as D (7 bases). In nucleotides, the CDR3 is TGCGCCAGCAGCCCGGAGGGGGGGCTGGGGCAGTACTTC. Protein product: CASSPEGGLGQYF.